The next 3 T cell receptor beta chains were all read from a single sample in a study of T cells in Graves' hyperthyroidism and ophthalmopathy. TCR beta CDR3 region amplification was performed from RNA transcripts. With the HTBI primer set, the TCR CDR3 went through a first round of RT-PCR. TCRdb used MiXCR to reprocess the multiplex PCR reads, holding one entry per CDR3 protein. The profile covers around 700,000 distinct CDR3 sequences, with around a sixth appearing a single time and about a sixth taken by the ten largest. The sequenced sample consisted of blood. The origin of the receptors is a woman aged 50 to 65 with Graves' hyperthyroidism that later progressed to Graves' ophthalmopathy.

This clonotype was seen only a few times. The chain carries TRBV6-1 and TRBJ1-1, with 10 bases identical to TRBD1. V lost 5 bases and J lost 4; bases outside the gene matches: 7. Per germline, CDR1 MNHNS and CDR2 SASEGT. The CDR3 sequence is 15 residues long. CDR3 residues: CASSIRQGAGTEAFF. CDR3 nucleotide sequence: TGTGCCAGCAGTATTAGACAGGGGGCGGGCACTGAAGCTTTCTTT.

This clonotype showed up many times. The V and J genes are TRBV5-4 and TRBJ2-3, with a tentative D call TRBD1 (5 bases). Germline values: CDR1 SGHNT, CDR2 YYREEE (reference sequence). The CDR3 extends over 16 amino acids. Trimming removed 1 base at V and 2 bases at J, with 14 bases between. CDR3 residues: CASSLQGLGNTDTQYF. For the CDR3, the DNA is TGTGCCAGCAGCTTGCAGGGTTTAGGCAACACAGATACGCAGTATTTT.

The V gene is TRBV12-3 or TRBV12-4, the J gene TRBJ2-5, with TRBD2 as a possible D gene (6 bases). The CDR3 is 16 amino acids. V was clipped by 6 bases and J by 1 base, with 18 bases between them. Written as DNA, the CDR3 is TGTGCCAGCAGCGGGGGAACGCGGTCGCTCCAAGAGACCCAGTACTTC. This codes for CASSGGTRSLQETQYF.